This entry lists 18 T cell receptor beta chains sequenced from one sample in a study of CD8 T cells in ankylosing spondylitis. TCRdb analysed the 5' RACE reads with MiXCR anew, one entry per CDR3 protein. Of under 200,000 distinct CDR3 sequences listed, 9.8% are singletons. Sample: blood, either unsorted or a sorted T cell fraction (not recorded which). These receptors originate from a female donor with ankylosing spondylitis or in good health (not recorded which).

This clonotype was detected only a few times. V gene TRBV6-1 combines with J gene TRBJ2-1, with 10 nucleotides matching TRBD2. Per germline, CDR1 MNHNS and CDR2 SASEGT. The V and J ends lost 4 bases and 1 base, in that order; junction bases with no gene match: 4. The CDR3 totals 16 residues. Here the CDR3 DNA reads TGTGCCAGCAGTGTTGGACTAGCGGATTCCTACAATGAGCAGTTCTTC. This encodes CASSVGLADSYNEQFF.

This clonotype has a handful of counts. This sequence joins TRBV6-5 and TRBJ2-2; the D is unclear. The CDR3 has 16 amino acids. Germline V gives CDR1 MNHEY, CDR2 SVGAGI. The V and J ends lost 0 bases and 0 bases respectively, with 8 bases between them. The CDR3 DNA reads as TGTGCCAGCAGTTACTCTAAGTCAGCGAACACCGGGGAGCTGTTTTTT. Its protein is CASSYSKSANTGELFF.

In this sample, this clonotype turned up a few times. The chain is built from TRBV27 and TRBJ2-1; 11 bases align to TRBD1. The V gene's germline CDR1 is MNHEY and CDR2 SMNVEV (reference sequence). The ends lost 7 bases at V and 3 bases at J; junction bases unmatched: 11. The CDR3 loop spans 17 amino acids. DNA for the CDR3: TGTGCCAGCACTACTTACGGGACAGGGGGGCTCTACAATGAGCAGTTCTTC. This codes for CASTTYGTGGLYNEQFF.

Only a few counts were recorded for this clonotype. The chain uses TRBV4-1 and TRBJ2-1, with a possible D match to TRBD2 (7 bases). Deletions cut 5 bases from V and 3 bases from J, with 17 bases between. This CDR3 region has 16 residues. CDR1 MGHRA and CDR2 YSYEKL come from the germline V gene. The CDR3 reads CASSEALGGDYNEQFF. The CDR3 DNA follows: TGCGCCAGCAGCGAAGCTCTAGGGGGGGACTACAATGAGCAGTTCTTC.

This clonotype has only a few counts. The chain joins TRBV20-1 to TRBJ1-4; maybe TRBD1 (5 bases). The germline CDR1 and CDR2 sequences are DFQATT and SNEGSKA (reference sequence). V was trimmed by 3 bases and J by 4 bases, leaving 9 bases between them. The CDR3 totals 13 residues. The CDR3 sequence: CSASPQGNEKLFF. The CDR3 DNA reads as TGCAGTGCTAGTCCCCAGGGTAATGAAAAACTGTTTTTT.

Details on this clonotype: This may arise from a read error, as a much more abundant clone is one base away. The V gene is TRBV4-3, the J gene TRBJ2-1; 7 bases align to TRBD1. From germline, CDR1 is LGHNA and CDR2 YSLEER. The trim removed 3 bases at V and 10 bases at J, leaving 6 bases unmatched. CDR3 length: 13 residues. The CDR3 nucleotides read TGCGCCAGCAGCCAGGACAGGCTGGAAGAGCAGTTCTTC. This encodes CASSQDRLEEQFF.

This clonotype was recorded at least ten times. This chain uses TRBV3-1 with TRBJ2-5, with 11 nucleotides matching TRBD2. In germline, CDR1 is LGHDT, CDR2 YNNKEL (reference sequence). V gave up 2 bases and J gave up 4 bases; unmatched junction bases: 3. This CDR3 contains 15 residues. This CDR3 reads CASSQLAGGGETQYF. Written as DNA, the CDR3 is TGTGCCAGCAGCCAACTAGCGGGAGGTGGAGAGACCCAGTACTTC.

The J gene is TRBJ2-3, the V gene TRBV4-3; D may be TRBD2 (5 bases). The CDR3 extends over 14 amino acids. Trimming pared 2 bases from V and 2 bases from J, leaving 8 bases between. The V gene's germline CDR1 is LGHNA and CDR2 YSLEER. The CDR3 sequence is CASSQNRDTDTQYF. Here the CDR3 DNA reads TGCGCCAGCAGCCAAAACCGGGACACAGATACGCAGTATTTT.

The gene calls are TRBV20-1 and TRBJ2-1; possibly TRBD1 or TRBD2 for D (5 bases each). This CDR3 has 15 amino acids. The V end lost 0 bases, the J end lost 2 bases, and 11 bases lay between the germline ends. Germline lookup yields CDR1 DFQATT and CDR2 SNEGSKA (reference sequence). DNA of the CDR3: TGCAGTGCTAGAGAGCGGTTGGGGGCCTACAATGAGCAGTTCTTC. It is translated as CSARERLGAYNEQFF.

The chain recombines TRBV15 with TRBJ2-1; 15 bases are shared with TRBD2. Germline CDR1 is LNHNV and CDR2 is YYDKDF (reference sequence). The ends lost 4 bases at V and 7 bases at J; junction bases unmatched: 5. The length of the CDR3 is 16 residues. CDR3 in DNA: TGTGCCACCAGCATAGGGACTAGCGGGAGGAGGAATGAGCAGTTCTTC. Its translation is CATSIGTSGRRNEQFF.

The V call is TRBV4-1, the J call TRBJ2-1; no clear D. The CDR3 is 13 amino acids. V was trimmed by 1 base and J by 8 bases, leaving 9 bases between them. Germline values: CDR1 MGHRA, CDR2 YSYEKL. For the CDR3, the DNA is TGCGCCAGCAGCCAAGTGGCGATGGATGAGCAGTTCTTC. This encodes CASSQVAMDEQFF.

This clonotype was found many times. This rearrangement joins TRBV6-1 to TRBJ1-5; 9 bases align to TRBD1. After removal of 3 bases from V and 0 bases from J, the junction contained 15 bases not matched to a gene. CDR3 size: 20 residues. The V gene's germline CDR1 is MNHNS and CDR2 SASEGT. The CDR3 here is CASSELTPGQGFYSNQPQHF. In DNA, the CDR3 is TGTGCCAGCAGTGAGCTTACCCCGGGACAGGGATTCTATAGCAATCAGCCCCAGCATTTT.

The sample holds many counts of this clonotype. The V gene is TRBV12-3 or TRBV12-4, the J gene TRBJ1-5; unclear D gene. The CDR3 is 14 residues long. V lost 6 bases to trimming and J lost 5 bases, with 14 bases between them. CDR3 coding DNA: TGTGCCAGCAGCGAACTAGGGCCGGATCAGCCCCAGCATTTT. Its translation: CASSELGPDQPQHF.

This clonotype was detected a few times. The V call is TRBV4-3, the J call TRBJ2-7; TRBD1 matches 9 bases. Germline trimming cut 3 bases from V and 5 bases from J; bases unmatched to any gene: 11. Germline V CDR1 and CDR2: LGHNA, YSLEER. The CDR3 length is 16 residues. The CDR3, as DNA: TGCGCCAGCAGCCAGTCAAAAGGGGACAGGGCCAACGAGCAGTACTTC. As protein: CASSQSKGDRANEQYF.

The chain employs TRBV19 and TRBJ2-1, with 9 bases lining up with TRBD2. This CDR3 is 14 amino acids long. Losses at the gene ends were 2 bases for V and 4 bases for J; bases not matched to a gene: 0. Germline assignment: CDR1 LNHDA and CDR2 SQIVND (reference sequence). The chain's CDR3 is CASSILAGYNEQFF. CDR3 coding DNA: TGTGCCAGTAGTATACTAGCGGGGTACAATGAGCAGTTCTTC.

This clonotype appeared a few times. The chain employs TRBV20-1 and TRBJ2-1; D is unresolved. V dropped 5 bases and J dropped 9 bases, with 8 bases sitting between them. The CDR3 is 10 amino acids. Germline lookup yields CDR1 DFQATT and CDR2 SNEGSKA (reference sequence). The chain's CDR3 is CSASKSEQFF. In DNA form, the CDR3 reads TGCAGTGCTTCGAAGAGTGAGCAGTTCTTC.

This chain joins TRBV5-1 and TRBJ2-1; the D call may be TRBD1 or TRBD2 (7 bases each). CDR1 is SGHRS and CDR2 is YFSETQ in the germline V gene. The CDR3 contains 14 residues. Between the trimmed V and J ends, which lost 4 bases and 5 bases, there was a span of 13 bases. The CDR3 is CASSGGGQNNEQFF. The CDR3 nucleotides are TGCGCCAGCAGCGGGGGGGGACAGAACAATGAGCAGTTCTTC. The whole variable domain, filled in from reference TRBV5-1 and TRBJ2-1, reads KAGVTQTPRYLIKTRGQQVTLSCSPISGHRSVSWYQQTPGQGLQFLFEYFSETQRNKGNFPGRFSGRQFSNSRSEMNVSTLELGDSALYLCASSGGGQNNEQFFGPGTRLTVL.

This clonotype was seen repeatedly, ten times or more. This chain connects TRBV4-1 to TRBJ2-2; no definite D call. The CDR3 has 13 amino acids. V was shortened by 0 bases and J by 6 bases, with 5 bases between the two germline ends. Germline values: CDR1 MGHRA, CDR2 YSYEKL. The CDR3 sequence is CASSQDLAGELFF. The CDR3 DNA sequence: TGCGCCAGCAGCCAAGATCTGGCCGGGGAGCTGTTTTTT.